This T cell receptor (beta chain) was sequenced during a study of T cell repertoires in cytomegalovirus infection (dated by TCRdb to between 2018 and 2020). In the study overall: The peptide stimulations were aimed at well-studied HLA-B-restricted epitopes as well as recently identified HLA-C-restricted CMV epitopes, whose presentation resists viral immunomodulation. Because public TCR beta signatures pointed to carriage of CMV infection together with the matching HLA type, the HLA type of each donor mattered for the analysis. Study-wide findings and limitations: Carriers of CMV infection plus the relevant HLA type were discriminated by the cumulative frequency of public TCR beta family members in the study cohort and in an independent 352-donor cohort. The ex vivo response was dominated by HLA-C-restricted CMV-specific TCR beta clonotypes, which also provided the single most frequent clonotype in two of eight donors.

V is trimmed back by 4 bases and J by 1 base, and the junction contains 3 bases that no gene match accounts for. Taken from cysteine to phenylalanine, the CDR3 has 14 residues. Just CDR3 DNA is preserved here, 42 bases in frame from base 1. Based on the germline V gene, the CDR1 and CDR2 sequences are LGHNA and YSLEER. The treatment or condition label on this specimen signifies: in vitro stimulation with specific CMV peptide epitopes to enrich CMV-specific T cells. Points on this clonotype: There is no known antigen for this receptor. One base away there is no much larger clone; base qualities are not given.

The data were produced on an Illumina HiSeq 1500. The raw public reads went through TCRdb reprocessing: fastp at Q25, MiXCR clone calling, in-frame beta chains kept. For every CDR3 protein sequence, its rows merge into one entry that carries the most common genes and DNA. In this sample the table shows about a million distinct CDR3 sequences, roughly 30% of which occur a single time. Jointly, the top ten make up 10% to 15% of the sample. The source was cultured CD8+ T cells from PBMCs, collected from culture after CMV antigen stimulation. The source of this sequence is a human donor in good health (CMV status not recorded). Some clones in this sample may be carry-over from other donors' samples. The chain was built from TRBV4-3 and TRBJ1-1, and TRBD1 matches 7 of the central bases. The CDR3 sequence is CASSRYRGNTEAFF. The bases are TGCGCCAGCAGCCGCTACAGGGGGAACACTGAAGCTTTCTTT.